This TCR beta chain was profiled in a study of T cell responses to AZD1222 COVID-19 vaccine. Study-level information: Second doses that came at about 4 or about 12 weeks were put together.

General study points: Repertoires were obtained only post-peak T cell response. Spike regions recognized by vaccine-associated CD4 TCRs spanned the protein, led by 160-218 and 743-854.

Concerning this clone itself: Its antigen remains unidentified.

The assay was immunoSEQ multiplex PCR, and TCRdb's table has in-frame clones only and misses some. The sample records 100,000 to 150,000 clones, 70% to 90% being singletons. V dropped 5 bases and J dropped 0 bases, with 14 bases sitting between them. This CDR3 is 15 amino acids long. Germline CDR1 MNHEY, CDR2 SVGEGT. The chain is built from TRBV6-2 or TRBV6-3 and TRBJ2-7; D perhaps matches TRBD2 (5 bases). The sequenced sample was peripheral blood, obtained on day 0 of AZD1222 vaccination. The sequence came from an adult in good health. CDR3 DNA: TGTGCCAGCAGTGCGCCGGGGAAGAGCTCCTACGAGCAGTACTTC. It encodes CASSAPGKSSYEQYF.